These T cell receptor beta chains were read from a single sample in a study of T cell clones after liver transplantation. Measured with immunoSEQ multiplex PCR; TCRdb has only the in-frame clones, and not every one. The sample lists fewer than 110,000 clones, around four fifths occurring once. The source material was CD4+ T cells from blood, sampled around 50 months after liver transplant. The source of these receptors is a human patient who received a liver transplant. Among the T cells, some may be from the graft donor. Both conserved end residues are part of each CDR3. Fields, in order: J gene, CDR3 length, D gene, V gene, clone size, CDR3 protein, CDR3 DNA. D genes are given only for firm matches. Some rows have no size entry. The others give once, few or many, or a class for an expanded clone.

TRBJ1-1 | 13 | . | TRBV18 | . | CASQKEGNTEAFF | TGTGCCAGCCAAAAGGAGGGGAACACTGAAGCTTTCTTT
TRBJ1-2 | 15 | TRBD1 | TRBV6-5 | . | CASSPYPGGRDGYTF | TGTGCCAGCAGCCCCTACCCAGGGGGGAGAGATGGCTACACCTTC
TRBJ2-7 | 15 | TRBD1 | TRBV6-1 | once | CASSPRDSMSYEQYF | TGTGCCAGCAGCCCCCGGGACAGCATGTCCTACGAGCAGTACTTC
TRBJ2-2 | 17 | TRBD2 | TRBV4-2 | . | CASSQVASGSGPGELFF | TGTGCCAGCAGTCAAGTGGCTAGCGGGAGTGGGCCCGGGGAGCTGTTTTTT
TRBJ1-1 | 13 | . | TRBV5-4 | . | CASSPEPGTPSAF | TGTGCCAGCAGCCCTGAACCGGGGACACCCTCCGCCTTT
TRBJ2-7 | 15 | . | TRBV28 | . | CASSEGGPLNYEQYF | TGTGCCAGCAGTGAGGGGGGCCCCCTGAACTACGAGCAGTACTTC
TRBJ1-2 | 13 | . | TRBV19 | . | CASSITALYGYTF | TGTGCCAGTAGTATCACCGCGCTCTATGGCTACACCTTC
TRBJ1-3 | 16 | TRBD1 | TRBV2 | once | CASRPRDRGLGNTIYF | TGTGCCAGCAGGCCCCGGGACAGGGGGCTTGGAAACACCATATATTTT
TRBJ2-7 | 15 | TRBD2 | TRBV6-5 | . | CASSYRAGGSPEQYF | TGTGCCAGCAGTTACAGGGCGGGGGGAAGTCCCGAGCAGTACTTC
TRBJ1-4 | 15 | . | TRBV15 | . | CATSGGGRGREKLFF | TGTGCCACCAGCGGGGGGGGCAGGGGTCGAGAAAAACTGTTTTTT
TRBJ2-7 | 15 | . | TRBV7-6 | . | CASSLWPEPLYEQYF | TGTGCCAGCAGCTTGTGGCCCGAACCCCTGTACGAGCAGTACTTC
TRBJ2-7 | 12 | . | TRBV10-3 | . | CATRAGSYEQYF | TGTGCCACCCGGGCGGGCAGCTACGAGCAGTACTTC
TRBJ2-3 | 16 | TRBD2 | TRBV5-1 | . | CASLEGGTSFTDTQYF | TGCGCCAGCCTAGAGGGGGGGACTAGCTTCACAGATACGCAGTATTTT
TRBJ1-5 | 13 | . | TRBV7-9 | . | CASSLVGLQPQHF | TGTGCCAGCAGCTTAGTCGGGCTCCAGCCCCAGCATTTT
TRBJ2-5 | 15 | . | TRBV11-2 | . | CASSARDRQWETQYF | TGTGCCAGCAGCGCCCGGGACCGACAATGGGAGACCCAGTACTTC
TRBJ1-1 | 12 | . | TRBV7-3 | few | CASSFTGTVAFF | TGTGCCAGCAGCTTCACAGGGACGGTGGCTTTCTTT
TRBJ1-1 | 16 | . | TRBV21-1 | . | CASSKAEGRMNTEAFF | TGTGCCAGCAGCAAAGCTGAAGGGAGAATGAACACTGAAGCTTTCTTT
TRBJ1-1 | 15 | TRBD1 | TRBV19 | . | CATAFPGGSNTEAFF | TGTGCCACAGCCTTCCCAGGGGGTTCGAACACTGAAGCTTTCTTT
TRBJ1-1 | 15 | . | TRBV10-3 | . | CAISGVQATNTEAFF | TGTGCCATCAGTGGGGTACAGGCTACGAACACTGAAGCTTTCTTT
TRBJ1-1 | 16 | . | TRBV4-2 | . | CASSQVPLLGNTEAFF | TGTGCCAGCAGCCAAGTCCCACTTTTGGGGAACACTGAAGCTTTCTTT
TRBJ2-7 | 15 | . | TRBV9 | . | CASSVEGTPVYEQYF | TGTGCCAGCAGCGTAGAGGGGACACCGGTCTACGAGCAGTACTTC
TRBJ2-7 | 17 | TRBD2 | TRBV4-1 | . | CASSQEGGLAGRGQQYF | TGCGCCAGCAGCCAAGAAGGGGGACTAGCGGGACGTGGGCAGCAGTACTTC
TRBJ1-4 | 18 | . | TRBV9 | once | CASSPRGGGLATNEKLFF | TGTGCCAGCAGCCCCCGGGGAGGGGGATTAGCAACTAATGAAAAACTGTTTTTT